The table lists the clone carrying this T cell receptor (beta chain) with many counts. These data belong to a study of T-cell reconstitution after alpha-beta-depleted transplantation in children. Unique molecular identifiers were incorporated into the prepared TCRbeta library. In TCRdb, the PCR reads were re-called with MiXCR into one record per CDR3 protein. The sample shows about 18,000 distinct CDR3 sequences, approximately 5.5% of them seen only once. V gave up 2 bases and J gave up 2 bases, with 8 bases separating them. This CDR3 spans 14 amino acids. CDR1 is LNHDA, CDR2 SQIVND, per germline (reference sequence).

The gene calls are TRBV19 and TRBJ2-3, with D unresolved. The clonotype originates from a boy aged 5-17 years with acute lymphoblastic leukemia, due to receive a stem cell transplant. This material consisted of PBMCs, taken before TCRalphabeta/CD19-depleted stem cell transplant. For the CDR3, the DNA is TGTGCCAGTAGTATAAGGCAGGCCACAGATACGCAGTATTTT. Protein product: CASSIRQATDTQYF.